This T cell receptor (beta chain) was captured in a study of T cells after yellow fever vaccination. Study-wide context: When fractions had low cell numbers, they were prepared with SMART-Seq v4 Ultra Low Input. Overall study findings and caveats: A faster peak, day 5 versus 15, was reached by the weaker secondary response.

CDR1 SGDLS and CDR2 YYNGEE come from the germline V gene. The CDR3 covers 15 residues. V gave up 0 bases and J gave up 2 bases; unmatched junction bases: 2. This clonotype showed up many times. Its antigen is still unknown. A single record per CDR3 protein comes from TCRdb applying MiXCR to the 5' RACE reads. This sample has about 53,000 distinct CDR3 sequences, with roughly 7.4% found just once. The receptor was derived from a man between 18 and 29 years old who received the YFV17D yellow fever vaccine. This specimen was CD8+ T cells sorted from PBMCs, taken on the day of the first yellow fever vaccination. This sequence joins TRBV9 and TRBJ1-5, with 7 bases fitting TRBD1. The CDR3 region is CASSVGQGGNQPQHF. The CDR3 DNA follows: TGTGCCAGCAGCGTAGGGCAGGGGGGCAATCAGCCCCAGCATTTT.